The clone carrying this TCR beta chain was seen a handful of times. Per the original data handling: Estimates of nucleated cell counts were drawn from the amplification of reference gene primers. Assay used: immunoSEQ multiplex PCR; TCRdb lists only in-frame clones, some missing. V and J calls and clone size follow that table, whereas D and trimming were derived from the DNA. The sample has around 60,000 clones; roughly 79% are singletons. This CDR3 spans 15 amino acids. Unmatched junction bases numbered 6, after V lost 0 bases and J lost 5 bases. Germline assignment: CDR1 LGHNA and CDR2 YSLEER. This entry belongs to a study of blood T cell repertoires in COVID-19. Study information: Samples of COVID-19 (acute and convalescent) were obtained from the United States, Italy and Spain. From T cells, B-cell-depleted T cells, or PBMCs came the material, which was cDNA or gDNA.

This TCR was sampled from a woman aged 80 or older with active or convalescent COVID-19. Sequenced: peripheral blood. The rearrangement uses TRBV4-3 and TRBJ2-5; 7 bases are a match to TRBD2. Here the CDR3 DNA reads TGCGCCAGCAGCCAAGATCACCGGGGGGTGGAGACCCAGTACTTC. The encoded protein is CASSQDHRGVETQYF.